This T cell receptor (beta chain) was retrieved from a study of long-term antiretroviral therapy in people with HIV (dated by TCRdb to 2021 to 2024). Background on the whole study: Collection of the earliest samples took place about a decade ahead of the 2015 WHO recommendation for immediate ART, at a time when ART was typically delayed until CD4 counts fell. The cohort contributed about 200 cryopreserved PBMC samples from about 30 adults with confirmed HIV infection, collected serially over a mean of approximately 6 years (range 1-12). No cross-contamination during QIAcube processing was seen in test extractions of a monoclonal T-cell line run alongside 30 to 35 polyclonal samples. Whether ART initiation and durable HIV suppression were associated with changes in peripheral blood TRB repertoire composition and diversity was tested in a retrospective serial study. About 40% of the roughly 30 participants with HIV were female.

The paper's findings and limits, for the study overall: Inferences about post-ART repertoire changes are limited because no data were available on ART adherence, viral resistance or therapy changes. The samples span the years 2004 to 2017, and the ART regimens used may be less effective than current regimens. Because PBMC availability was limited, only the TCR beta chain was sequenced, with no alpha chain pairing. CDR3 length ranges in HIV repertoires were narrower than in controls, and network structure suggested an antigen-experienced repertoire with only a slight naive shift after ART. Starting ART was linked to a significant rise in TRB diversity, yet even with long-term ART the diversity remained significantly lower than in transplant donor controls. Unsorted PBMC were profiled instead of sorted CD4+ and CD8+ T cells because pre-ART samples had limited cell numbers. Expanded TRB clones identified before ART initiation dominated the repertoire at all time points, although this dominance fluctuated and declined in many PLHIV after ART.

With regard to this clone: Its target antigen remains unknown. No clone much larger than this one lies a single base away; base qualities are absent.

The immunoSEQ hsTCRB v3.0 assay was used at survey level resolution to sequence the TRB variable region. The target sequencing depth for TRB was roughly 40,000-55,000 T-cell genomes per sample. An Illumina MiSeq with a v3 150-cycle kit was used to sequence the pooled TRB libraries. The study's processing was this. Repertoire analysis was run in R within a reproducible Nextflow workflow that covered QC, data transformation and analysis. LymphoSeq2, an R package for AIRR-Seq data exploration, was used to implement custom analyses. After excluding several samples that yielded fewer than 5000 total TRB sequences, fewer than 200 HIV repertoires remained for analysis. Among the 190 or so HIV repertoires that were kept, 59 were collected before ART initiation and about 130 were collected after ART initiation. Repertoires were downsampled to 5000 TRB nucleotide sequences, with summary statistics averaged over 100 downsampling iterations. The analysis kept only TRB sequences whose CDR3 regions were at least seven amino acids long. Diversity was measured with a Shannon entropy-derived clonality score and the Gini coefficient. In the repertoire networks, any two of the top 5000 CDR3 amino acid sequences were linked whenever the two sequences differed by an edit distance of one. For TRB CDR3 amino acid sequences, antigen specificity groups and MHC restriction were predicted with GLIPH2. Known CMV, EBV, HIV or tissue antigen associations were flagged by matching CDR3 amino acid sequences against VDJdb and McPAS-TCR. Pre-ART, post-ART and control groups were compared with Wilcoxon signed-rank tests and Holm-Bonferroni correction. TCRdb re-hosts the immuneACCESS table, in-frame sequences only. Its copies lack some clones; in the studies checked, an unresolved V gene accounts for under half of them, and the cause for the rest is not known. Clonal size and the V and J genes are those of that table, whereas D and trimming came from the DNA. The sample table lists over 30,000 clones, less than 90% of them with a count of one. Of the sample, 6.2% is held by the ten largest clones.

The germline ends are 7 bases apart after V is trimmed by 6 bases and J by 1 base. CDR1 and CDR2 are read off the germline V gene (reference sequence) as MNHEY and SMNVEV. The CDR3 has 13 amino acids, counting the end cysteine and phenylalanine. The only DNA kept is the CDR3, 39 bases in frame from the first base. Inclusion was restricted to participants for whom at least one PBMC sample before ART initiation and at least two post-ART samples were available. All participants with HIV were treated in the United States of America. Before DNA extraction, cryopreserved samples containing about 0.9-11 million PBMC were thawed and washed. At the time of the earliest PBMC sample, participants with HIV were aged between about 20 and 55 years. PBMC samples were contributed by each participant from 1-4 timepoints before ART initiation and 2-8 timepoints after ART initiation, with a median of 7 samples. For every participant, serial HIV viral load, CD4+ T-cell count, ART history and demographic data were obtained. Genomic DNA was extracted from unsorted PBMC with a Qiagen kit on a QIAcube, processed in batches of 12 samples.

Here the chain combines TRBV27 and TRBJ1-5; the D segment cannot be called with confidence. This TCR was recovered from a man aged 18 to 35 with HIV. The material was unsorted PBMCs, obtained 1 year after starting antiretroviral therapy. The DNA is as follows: TGTGCCAGCAGGCTGTGGAGCAATCAGCCCCAGCATTTT. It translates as CASRLWSNQPQHF.